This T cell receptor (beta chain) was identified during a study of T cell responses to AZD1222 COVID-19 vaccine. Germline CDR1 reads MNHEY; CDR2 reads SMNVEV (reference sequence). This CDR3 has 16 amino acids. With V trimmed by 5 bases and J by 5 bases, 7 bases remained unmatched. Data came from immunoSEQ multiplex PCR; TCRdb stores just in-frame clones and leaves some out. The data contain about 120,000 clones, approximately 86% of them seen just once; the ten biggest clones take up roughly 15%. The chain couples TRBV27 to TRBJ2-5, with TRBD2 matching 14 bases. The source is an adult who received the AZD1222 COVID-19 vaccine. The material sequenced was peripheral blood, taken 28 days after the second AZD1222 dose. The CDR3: CASSHGTSGSLETQYF. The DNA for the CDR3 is TGTGCCAGCAGTCACGGGACTAGCGGGAGTTTGGAGACCCAGTACTTC.